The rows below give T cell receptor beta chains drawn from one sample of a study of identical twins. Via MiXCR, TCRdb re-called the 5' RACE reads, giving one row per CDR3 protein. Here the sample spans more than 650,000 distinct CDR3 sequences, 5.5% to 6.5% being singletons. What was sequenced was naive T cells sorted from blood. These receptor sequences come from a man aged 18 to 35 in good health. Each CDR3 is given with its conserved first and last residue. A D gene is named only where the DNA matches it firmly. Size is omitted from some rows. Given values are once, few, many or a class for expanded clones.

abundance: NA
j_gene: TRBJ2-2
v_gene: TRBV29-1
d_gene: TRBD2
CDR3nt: TGCAGCCACCGAGACGGGATAGCGGGAGGGCCCCACGGGGAGCTGTTTTTT
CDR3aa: CSHRDGIAGGPHGELFF

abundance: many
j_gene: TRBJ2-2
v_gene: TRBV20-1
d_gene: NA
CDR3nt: TGCAGTGCTAGAGGTTATAGCGGGAACACCGGGGAGCTGTTTTTT
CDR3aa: CSARGYSGNTGELFF

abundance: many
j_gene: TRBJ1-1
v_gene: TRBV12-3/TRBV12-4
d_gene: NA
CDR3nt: TGTGCCAGCAGTTCGTGGGGGTTGAACACTGAAGCTTTCTTT
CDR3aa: CASSSWGLNTEAFF

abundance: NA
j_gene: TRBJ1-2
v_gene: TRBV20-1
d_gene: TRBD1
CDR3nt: TGCAGTGCTGACCCGGGACAGGGAAGTAGCTATGGCTACACCTTC
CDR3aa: CSADPGQGSSYGYTF

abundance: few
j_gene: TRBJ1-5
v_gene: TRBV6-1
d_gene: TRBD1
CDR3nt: TGTGCCACGGACAGGGGGAATCAGCCCCAGCATTTT
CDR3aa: CATDRGNQPQHF

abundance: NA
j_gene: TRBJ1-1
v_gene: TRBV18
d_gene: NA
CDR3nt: TGTGCCAGCTCACCAGGGGTGGACACTGAAGCTTTCTTT
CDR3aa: CASSPGVDTEAFF

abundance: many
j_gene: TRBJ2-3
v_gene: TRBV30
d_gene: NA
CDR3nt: TGTGCCTGGAAGTTCGATACGCAGTATTTT
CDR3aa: CAWKFDTQYF

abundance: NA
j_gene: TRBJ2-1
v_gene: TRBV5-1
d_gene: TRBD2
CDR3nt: TGCGCCAGCAGCTTGACCCCAACTAGCGGGAGGCCCAATGAGCAGTTCTTC
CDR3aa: CASSLTPTSGRPNEQFF

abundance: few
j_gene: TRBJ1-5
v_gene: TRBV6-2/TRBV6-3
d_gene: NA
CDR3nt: TGTGCCAGCAGTCTCCGGACAAATCCTAATCAGCCCCAGCATTTT
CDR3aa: CASSLRTNPNQPQHF

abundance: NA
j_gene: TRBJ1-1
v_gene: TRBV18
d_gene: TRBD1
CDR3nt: TGTGCCAGCTCCCCCGGGACAGGGTTTGAAGCTTTCTTT
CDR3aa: CASSPGTGFEAFF

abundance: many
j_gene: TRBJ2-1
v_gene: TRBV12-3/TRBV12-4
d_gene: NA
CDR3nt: TGTGCCAGCATCCTTAGCGGTGACAATGAGCAGTTCTTC
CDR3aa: CASILSGDNEQFF

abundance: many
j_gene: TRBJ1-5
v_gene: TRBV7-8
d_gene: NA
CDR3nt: TGTGCCAGCAGCTTGTTTCCCCCAGGAGGTAACAATCAGCCCCAGCATTTT
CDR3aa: CASSLFPPGGNNQPQHF

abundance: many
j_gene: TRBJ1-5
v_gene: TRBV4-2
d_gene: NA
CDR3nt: TGTGCCAGCAGCCAATCTGGGGCAGGATATCAGCCCCAGCATTTT
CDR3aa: CASSQSGAGYQPQHF